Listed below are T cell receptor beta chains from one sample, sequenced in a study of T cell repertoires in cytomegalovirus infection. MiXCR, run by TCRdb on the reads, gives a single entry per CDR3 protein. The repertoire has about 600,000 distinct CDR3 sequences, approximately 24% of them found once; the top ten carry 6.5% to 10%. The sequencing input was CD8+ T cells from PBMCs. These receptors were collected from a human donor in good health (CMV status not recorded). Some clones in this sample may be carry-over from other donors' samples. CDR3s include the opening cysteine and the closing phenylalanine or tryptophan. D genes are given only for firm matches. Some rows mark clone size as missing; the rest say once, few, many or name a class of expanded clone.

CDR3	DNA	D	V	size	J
CSVGDGDSNQPQHF	TGCAGCGTTGGCGACGGGGATAGCAATCAGCCCCAGCATTTT	-	TRBV29-1	few	TRBJ1-5
CASSQDWLGEQFF	TGTGCCAGCAGCCAAGATTGGCTGGGGGAGCAGTTCTTC	-	TRBV14	few	TRBJ2-1
CASSLFQMNTGELFF	TGTGCCAGCAGCCTGTTTCAGATGAACACCGGGGAGCTGTTTTTT	-	TRBV13	-	TRBJ2-2
CSVPRGLNEQFF	TGCAGTGTGCCCAGGGGGCTCAATGAGCAGTTCTTC	TRBD1	TRBV20-1	-	TRBJ2-1
CSANRGEYGYTF	TGCAGTGCTAATCGAGGGGAATATGGCTACACCTTC	-	TRBV20-1	few	TRBJ1-2
CASSSVPGQGSGANVLTF	TGTGCCAGCAGTTCCGTCCCGGGACAGGGATCCGGGGCCAACGTCCTGACTTTC	TRBD1	TRBV12-3/TRBV12-4	few	TRBJ2-6
CASSEGREQYF	TGTGCCAGCAGTGAAGGGAGGGAGCAGTACTTC	-	TRBV2	-	TRBJ2-7
CASSQGAAGAEGYTF	TGCGCCAGCAGCCAAGGAGCGGCGGGGGCGGAGGGCTACACCTTC	-	TRBV4-1	few	TRBJ1-2
CASSEGAAKNIQYF	TGTGCCAGCAGTGAGGGCGCCGCCAAAAACATTCAGTACTTC	-	TRBV2	few	TRBJ2-4
CASSLDPGTGGTEAFF	TGCGCCAGCAGCTTGGATCCCGGGACAGGGGGTACTGAAGCTTTCTTT	TRBD1	TRBV5-1	few	TRBJ1-1
CASSPGQGGNTGELFF	TGTGCCAGCAGCCCCGGACAGGGGGGTAACACCGGGGAGCTGTTTTTT	TRBD1	TRBV5-6	-	TRBJ2-2
CASSRDPLNYGYTF	TGTGCCAGCAGCCGGGACCCCCTTAACTATGGCTACACCTTC	-	TRBV11-2	few	TRBJ1-2
CASSPTSGTEAFF	TGCGCCAGCAGCCCTACGTCGGGAACTGAAGCTTTCTTT	-	TRBV4-3	-	TRBJ1-1
CASSSPGGAGQETQYF	TGTGCCAGCAGTTCCCCAGGGGGCGCGGGCCAAGAGACCCAGTACTTC	TRBD1	TRBV28	many	TRBJ2-5
CASSLVRDTIPNEQFF	TGTGCCAGCAGCTTAGTCCGGGACACTATCCCCAATGAGCAGTTCTTC	-	TRBV7-6	many	TRBJ2-1
CASSPTGSNEQFF	TGTGCCAGCAGCCCGACAGGGTCAAATGAGCAGTTCTTC	TRBD1	TRBV6-1	many	TRBJ2-1
CASSPATGTHEPTNEKLFF	TGTGCCAGCAGCCCCGCCACCGGGACACATGAACCAACTAATGAAAAACTGTTTTTT	-	TRBV14	few	TRBJ1-4